This is a list of T cell receptor beta chains from one sample in a study of T cell responses to AZD1222 COVID-19 vaccine. TCRdb's table, derived via immunoSEQ multiplex PCR, lists solely in-frame clones and lacks some. The repertoire holds 100,000 to 130,000 clones, with roughly 90% as singletons. The source was peripheral blood, collected on day 0 of AZD1222 vaccination. These receptor sequences come from an adult in good health. Both conserved end residues are part of each CDR3. D genes are given only for firm matches. Only part of the rows carry a size: once, few, many, or a class if the clone is expanded.

TGTGCCAGCAGCGTAACGTCCGCTAATCAGCCCCAGCATTTT,CASSVTSANQPQHF,NA,14,TRBJ1-5,TRBV9,NA
TGCGCCAGCAGCTTGGTCGGCAGGAACCAAGAGACCCAGTACTTC,CASSLVGRNQETQYF,NA,15,TRBJ2-5,TRBV5-1,NA
TGCGCCAGCAGCTTGGGACCAACTGATACCGGGGAGCTGTTTTTT,CASSLGPTDTGELFF,NA,15,TRBJ2-2,TRBV5-1,NA
TGTGCCAGCAGCTTAGCTTCGGAGACCCAGTACTTC,CASSLASETQYF,NA,12,TRBJ2-5,TRBV11-3,NA
TGTGCCAGCAGCCCAGGGGAAGTGGGCACTGAAGCTTTCTTT,CASSPGEVGTEAFF,NA,14,TRBJ1-1,TRBV11-1,NA
TGTGCCACCAGCAAGGGTGGGACTAGCGGGGACAATGAGCAGTTCTTC,CATSKGGTSGDNEQFF,TRBD2,16,TRBJ2-1,TRBV15,NA
TGTGCCAGCGGAGGAAGGCGGTACGAGCAGTACTTC,CASGGRRYEQYF,NA,12,TRBJ2-7,TRBV28,NA
TGCGCCAGCCGGGGGCTAGCGGGAGGGCCGGGCGAGCAGTACTTC,CASRGLAGGPGEQYF,TRBD2,15,TRBJ2-7,TRBV5-1,NA
TGTGCCACCAGCAGAATATCAACAGACTACACCTTC,CATSRISTDYTF,NA,12,TRBJ1-2,TRBV15,few
TGTGCCAGCTCACCCCGACAGGGAGATCAGCCCCAGCATTTT,CASSPRQGDQPQHF,TRBD1,14,TRBJ1-5,TRBV18,NA
TGTGCCAGCAGCTGGGGGGCGGCTAATGAAAAACTGTTTTTT,CASSWGAANEKLFF,NA,14,TRBJ1-4,TRBV5-6,NA
TGTGCCAGCAGCTTTCAGGGAGATAATTCACCCCTCCACTTT,CASSFQGDNSPLHF,NA,14,TRBJ1-6,TRBV7-9,NA
TGTGCCAGCAGTTTTTGGACAGGGAGCTCCTACAATGAGCAGTTCTTC,CASSFWTGSSYNEQFF,TRBD1,16,TRBJ2-1,TRBV27,NA
TGTGCCAGCAGCAAGCGACAGTTGCTAGGTTATAATTCACCCCTCCACTTT,CASSKRQLLGYNSPLHF,NA,17,TRBJ1-6,TRBV7-2,NA
TGTGCCAGCAGCCCTTACTCCTACGAGCAGTACTTC,CASSPYSYEQYF,NA,12,TRBJ2-7,TRBV11-2,NA